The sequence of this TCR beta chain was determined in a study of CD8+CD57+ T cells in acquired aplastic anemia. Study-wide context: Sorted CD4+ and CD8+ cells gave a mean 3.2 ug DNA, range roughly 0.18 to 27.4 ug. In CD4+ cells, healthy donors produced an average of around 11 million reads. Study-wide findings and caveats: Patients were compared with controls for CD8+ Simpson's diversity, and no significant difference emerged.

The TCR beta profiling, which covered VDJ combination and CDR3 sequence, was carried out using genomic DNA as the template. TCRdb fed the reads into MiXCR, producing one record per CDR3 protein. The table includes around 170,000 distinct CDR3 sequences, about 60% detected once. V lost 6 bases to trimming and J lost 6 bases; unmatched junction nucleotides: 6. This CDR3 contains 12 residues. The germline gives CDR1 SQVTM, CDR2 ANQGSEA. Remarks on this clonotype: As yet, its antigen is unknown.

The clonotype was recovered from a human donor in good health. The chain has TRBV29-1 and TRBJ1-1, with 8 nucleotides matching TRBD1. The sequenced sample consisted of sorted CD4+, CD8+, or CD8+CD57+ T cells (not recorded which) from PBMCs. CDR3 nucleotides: TGCAGCGTGGACAGGGCGGGCGCTGAAGCTTTCTTT. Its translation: CSVDRAGAEAFF. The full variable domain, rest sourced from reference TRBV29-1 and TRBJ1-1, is SAVISQKPSRDICQRGTSLTIQCQVDSQVTMMFWYRQQPGQSLTLIATANQGSEATYESGFVIDKFPISRPNLTFSTLTVSNMSPEDSSIYLCSVDRAGAEAFFGQGTRLTVV.